This T cell receptor beta chain was found in a study of shared clonotypes between healthy human individuals. Study in general: The plates for each donor numbered three CD4 naive, three CD4 memory, two CD8 naive and one CD8 memory. Notes on the study in general: Generally, estimated richness proved larger in naive subsets than it did in memory subsets.

Naive CD8 cells comprised CD45RO-negative, CCR7-positively selected cells, excluding terminally differentiated effector memory CD45RA+ cells. Replicate PCRs from sorted subsets contained roughly 220 ng DNA, which is approximately 30,000 T cell genomes. In the source study's methods: Filtering differed for immunoSEQ, which gave only junction sequences without quality scores. Repertoires were generated with immunoSEQ multiplex PCR, while TCRdb's copy carries only in-frame clones and drops some. From that table come the V and J calls and clone size; the DNA was used to work out D and trimming. Counted here are hundreds of thousands of clones, approximately 95% occurring once; the ten biggest clones make up 0.095% to 0.14%. As regards this clone: The antigen remains unidentified.

The receptor's source is a woman between 25 and 40 years old in good health. The sequencing sample was made of naive CD8+ T cells sorted from blood.

CDR3 residues: CASSNLDRYRGNQPQHF. The CDR3 DNA reads as TGTGCCAGCAGCAACCTAGATCGGTACAGGGGGAATCAGCCCCAGCATTTT. The chain couples TRBV21-1 to TRBJ1-5; TRBD1, the table's D call, lacks a check against the DNA. TRBV21-1 is a pseudogene locus. The CDR3 is 17 residues long.